This T cell receptor (beta chain) originates from a study of blood T cells in healthy people across ages. CDR1 MNHEY and CDR2 SMNVEV come from the germline V gene (reference sequence). The length of the CDR3 is 14 residues. Trimming took 3 bases from V and 5 from J, leaving 13 bases between them. Overall study results and limits: While age rose, TCR beta diversity per million T cells dropped in a roughly linear way.

Points on this clonotype: The antigen is unknown.

Together with a sample-barcoded 5' primer, a J-beta primer mix was included in a second PCR lasting about 7 to 11 cycles. From the 5' RACE reads, TCRdb called clonotypes with MiXCR, one entry per CDR3 protein. Of about 1.4 million distinct CDR3 sequences listed, roughly 64% are singletons. The J gene is TRBJ1-2, the V gene TRBV27, with D perhaps matching TRBD1 (5 bases). The source is a man aged 18 to 29 in good health. The sample was blood. DNA of the CDR3: TGTGCCAGCAGTTTTGGGACGAAAAGTTATGGCTACACCTTC. Translated: CASSFGTKSYGYTF.